This TCR beta chain was captured by sequencing in a study of blood T cells in healthy people across ages. Study outcomes and limitations: The study lacked donor CMV status, which possibly confounded expanded clonotype changes.

A second PCR of 7 to 11 cycles used a sample-barcoded 5' primer and a J-beta primer mix. Every single cDNA molecule received a tag from a template-switch adaptor with 12 random nucleotides. Each CDR3 protein is one row after TCRdb ran MiXCR on the 5' RACE reads. The data hold 600,000 to 800,000 distinct CDR3 sequences, with more than 45% observed a single time. Notes on this clonotype: The antigen is undetermined.

The sample, about 9.2 milliliters of peripheral blood, was drawn from each donor. The origin of this receptor is a woman over 75 in good health. Input material: blood.

CDR3 nucleotide sequence: TGTGCCAGCAGCCAAGGCCCGGGACAGGCTATCTACGAGCAGTACTTC. This codes for CASSQGPGQAIYEQYF. The J gene is TRBJ2-5, the V gene TRBV4-2; 8 bases are shared with TRBD1. Matching the DNA end better, TRBJ2-7 makes the J call doubtful. This CDR3 is 16 amino acids long. Germline CDR1 reads LGHNA; CDR2 reads YNFKEQ.